This is a list of T cell receptor beta chains from one sample in a study of beta chain features in type 1 diabetes. Clones were sequenced by immunoSEQ multiplex PCR, and TCRdb holds only the in-frame ones, with some missing. Seen here are 300,000 to 350,000 clones, over 7% observed once, and the top ten hold over 0.95%. Source material: central memory CD4+ T cells from blood. The source is a man aged 25 to 45 with type 1 diabetes. The CDR3 runs from the conserved cysteine through the conserved F or W. A D gene is named only where the DNA matches it firmly. Clone size is given for some rows only: seen once, a few or many times, or a class if the clone is expanded.

cdr3_aa: CASSLTSSYEQYF
cdr3_nt: TGCGCCAGCAGCTTGACCAGCTCCTACGAGCAGTACTTC
d_call: NA
v_call: TRBV5-1
clone_size: few
j_call: TRBJ2-7

cdr3_aa: CAWSVGIVRNEQFF
cdr3_nt: TGTGCCTGGAGTGTCGGGATAGTAAGGAATGAGCAGTTCTTC
d_call: NA
v_call: TRBV30
clone_size: few
j_call: TRBJ2-1

cdr3_aa: CASSLRGSSGGTDTQYF
cdr3_nt: TGTGCCAGCAGCTTGAGAGGGTCAAGCGGGGGAACAGATACGCAGTATTTT
d_call: TRBD2
v_call: TRBV9
clone_size: NA
j_call: TRBJ2-3

cdr3_aa: CASSPGVSGADTQYF
cdr3_nt: TGTGCCAGCTCACCCGGGGTTTCGGGTGCAGATACGCAGTATTTT
d_call: NA
v_call: TRBV18
clone_size: few
j_call: TRBJ2-3

cdr3_aa: CASSSADTQYF
cdr3_nt: TGCGCCAGCAGCTCTGCAGATACGCAGTATTTT
d_call: NA
v_call: TRBV5-1
clone_size: NA
j_call: TRBJ2-3

cdr3_aa: CAWKTGSTEAFF
cdr3_nt: TGTGCCTGGAAGACAGGGTCCACTGAAGCTTTCTTT
d_call: TRBD1
v_call: TRBV30
clone_size: few
j_call: TRBJ1-1

cdr3_aa: CASSLLGQYQETQYF
cdr3_nt: TGTGCCAGCAGCTTACTTGGGCAGTACCAAGAGACCCAGTACTTC
d_call: NA
v_call: TRBV7-9
clone_size: few
j_call: TRBJ2-5

cdr3_aa: CASTDQGPGPQHF
cdr3_nt: TGTGCCAGCACCGACCAGGGGCCAGGGCCCCAGCATTTT
d_call: NA
v_call: TRBV6-1
clone_size: NA
j_call: TRBJ1-5

cdr3_aa: CASSYSNGDTQYF
cdr3_nt: TGTGCCAGCAGTTACTCGAATGGAGATACGCAGTATTTT
d_call: NA
v_call: TRBV6-5
clone_size: NA
j_call: TRBJ2-3

cdr3_aa: CASSLGPNNEQFF
cdr3_nt: TGTGCCAGCAGCTTAGGGCCTAACAATGAGCAGTTCTTC
d_call: NA
v_call: TRBV11-2
clone_size: NA
j_call: TRBJ2-1

cdr3_aa: CASSLSTGEFAETQYF
cdr3_nt: TGTGCCAGCAGTTTATCTACAGGGGAATTTGCAGAGACCCAGTACTTC
d_call: TRBD1
v_call: TRBV27
clone_size: NA
j_call: TRBJ2-5

cdr3_aa: CASMLAIAKNIQYF
cdr3_nt: TGTGCCAGCATGCTAGCAATAGCCAAAAACATTCAGTACTTC
d_call: NA
v_call: TRBV11-2
clone_size: few
j_call: TRBJ2-4

cdr3_aa: CASSLGQGVILNYGYTF
cdr3_nt: TGCGCCAGCAGCTTGGGACAGGGAGTAATTCTTAACTATGGCTACACCTTC
d_call: TRBD1
v_call: TRBV5-1
clone_size: few
j_call: TRBJ1-2

cdr3_aa: CASRPGLAEYNEQFF
cdr3_nt: TGCGCCAGCAGGCCGGGACTAGCGGAATACAATGAGCAGTTCTTC
d_call: TRBD2
v_call: TRBV5-1
clone_size: few
j_call: TRBJ2-1

cdr3_aa: CASSLLSTNEKLFF
cdr3_nt: TGTGCCAGCAGCTTATTGTCAACTAATGAAAAACTGTTTTTT
d_call: NA
v_call: TRBV7-9
clone_size: NA
j_call: TRBJ1-4

cdr3_aa: CASSQFGGETQYF
cdr3_nt: TGCGCCAGCAGCCAATTCGGGGGAGAGACCCAGTACTTC
d_call: NA
v_call: TRBV11-2
clone_size: NA
j_call: TRBJ2-5

cdr3_aa: CASGHLQGNNYGYTF
cdr3_nt: TGTGCCAGCGGACACCTACAGGGGAATAACTATGGCTACACCTTC
d_call: TRBD1
v_call: TRBV28
clone_size: few
j_call: TRBJ1-2

cdr3_aa: CASSPPGQSNQPQHF
cdr3_nt: TGTGCCAGCTCCCCCCCGGGACAGAGCAATCAGCCCCAGCATTTT
d_call: TRBD1
v_call: TRBV18
clone_size: NA
j_call: TRBJ1-5

cdr3_aa: CASSFRGQGETQYF
cdr3_nt: TGTGCCAGCAGTTTCCGGGGGCAAGGGGAGACCCAGTACTTC
d_call: NA
v_call: TRBV27
clone_size: NA
j_call: TRBJ2-5

cdr3_aa: CASSLSLTDRYSTDTQYF
cdr3_nt: TGTGCCAGCAGCCTATCATTGACGGATCGCTATAGCACAGATACGCAGTATTTT
d_call: NA
v_call: TRBV7-9
clone_size: NA
j_call: TRBJ2-3

cdr3_aa: CAWSRGSGGQETQYF
cdr3_nt: TGTGCCTGGAGTCGGGGTAGCGGGGGACAAGAGACCCAGTACTTC
d_call: TRBD2
v_call: TRBV30
clone_size: few
j_call: TRBJ2-5

cdr3_aa: CASSIHLYNEQFF
cdr3_nt: TGTGCCAGCAGCATCCACCTTTACAATGAGCAGTTCTTC
d_call: NA
v_call: TRBV9
clone_size: few
j_call: TRBJ2-1